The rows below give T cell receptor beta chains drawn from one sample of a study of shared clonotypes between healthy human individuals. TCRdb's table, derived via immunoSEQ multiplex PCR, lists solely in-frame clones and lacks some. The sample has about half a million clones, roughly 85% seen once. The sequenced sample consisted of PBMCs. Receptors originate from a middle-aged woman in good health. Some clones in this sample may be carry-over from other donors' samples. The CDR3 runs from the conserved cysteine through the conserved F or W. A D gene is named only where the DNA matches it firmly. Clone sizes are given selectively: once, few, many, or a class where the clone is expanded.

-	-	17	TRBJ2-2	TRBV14	CASSQDSGPSLTGELFF	TGTGCCAGCAGCCAAGATTCGGGTCCCTCCCTCACCGGGGAGCTGTTTTTT
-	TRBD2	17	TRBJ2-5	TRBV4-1	CASSQGRAGTVGETQYF	TGCGCCAGCAGCCAGGGCCGAGCGGGGACCGTTGGAGAGACCCAGTACTTC
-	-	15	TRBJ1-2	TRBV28	CASSPAGLFIYGYTF	TGTGCCAGCAGTCCCGCGGGACTGTTTATCTATGGCTACACCTTC
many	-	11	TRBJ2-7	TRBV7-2	CASSPAYEQYF	TGTGCCAGCAGCCCCGCCTACGAGCAGTACTTC
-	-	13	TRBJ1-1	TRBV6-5	CASSRTAATEAFF	TGTGCCAGCAGTAGAACAGCTGCCACTGAAGCTTTCTTT
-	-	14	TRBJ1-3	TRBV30	CAWSVMGVRDTIYF	TGTGCCTGGAGTGTAATGGGGGTTCGGGACACCATATATTTT
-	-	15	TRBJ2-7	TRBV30	CAWSRGLGSFTEQYF	TGTGCCTGGAGCAGGGGATTGGGGTCCTTTACCGAGCAGTACTTC
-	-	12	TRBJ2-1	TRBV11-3	CASRKGADEQFF	TGTGCCAGCAGAAAAGGCGCCGATGAGCAGTTCTTC
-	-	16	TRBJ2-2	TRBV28	CASSPQWSGETGELFF	TGTGCCTCCTCCCCCCAATGGTCGGGGGAGACCGGGGAGCTGTTTTTT
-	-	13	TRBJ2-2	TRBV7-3	CASSPQGLGELFF	TGTGCCAGCAGTCCGCAGGGGCTCGGGGAGCTGTTTTTT
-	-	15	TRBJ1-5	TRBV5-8	CASSLDLGGNQPQHF	TGTGCCAGCAGCTTGGACCTGGGGGGCAATCAGCCCCAGCATTTT
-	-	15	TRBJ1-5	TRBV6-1	CASSEVRYSNQPQHF	TGTGCCAGCAGTGAAGTGAGGTATAGCAATCAGCCCCAGCATTTT
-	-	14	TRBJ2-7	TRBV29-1	CSVQSVQKSYEQYF	TGCAGCGTTCAATCGGTTCAGAAATCCTACGAGCAGTACTTC
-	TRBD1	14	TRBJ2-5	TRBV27	CASSSLTGGETQYF	TGTGCCAGCAGTTCGTTGACAGGGGGAGAGACCCAGTACTTC
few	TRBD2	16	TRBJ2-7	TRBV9	CASSVDRIAGPYEQYF	TGTGCCAGCAGCGTAGATAGGATAGCGGGCCCGTACGAGCAGTACTTC
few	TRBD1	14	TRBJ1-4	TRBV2	CASRQDRRDEKLFF	TGTGCCAGCCGGCAGGACAGGAGAGATGAAAAACTGTTTTTT
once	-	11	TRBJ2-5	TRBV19	CASRQGETQYF	TGTGCCAGTAGACAGGGAGAGACCCAGTACTTC
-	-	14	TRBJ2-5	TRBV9	CASSVGVGVETQYF	TGTGCCAGCAGCGTAGGGGTAGGGGTCGAGACCCAGTACTTC
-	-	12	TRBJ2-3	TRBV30	CAWSVLRDTQYF	TGTGCCTGGAGTGTACTCAGAGATACGCAGTATTTT
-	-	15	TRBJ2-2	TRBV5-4	CASSSGTANTGELFF	TGTGCCAGCAGCTCCGGGACGGCGAACACCGGGGAGCTGTTTTTT
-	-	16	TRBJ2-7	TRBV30	CAWSVRRLTSSYEQYF	TGTGCCTGGAGTGTACGTCGGCTGACTAGCTCCTACGAGCAGTACTTC
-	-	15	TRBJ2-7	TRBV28	CASSLSTGVGYEQYF	TGTGCCAGCAGCCTATCGACGGGCGTGGGCTACGAGCAGTACTTC
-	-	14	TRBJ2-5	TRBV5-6	CASSLLRVQETQYF	TGTGCCAGCAGCCTACTTCGCGTCCAGGAGACCCAGTACTTC
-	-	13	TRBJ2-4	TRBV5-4	CASSPTGLSFQYF	TGTGCCAGCAGCCCCACGGGACTCTCGTTTCAGTACTTC
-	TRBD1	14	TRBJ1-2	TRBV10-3	CAISEDQGAGGYTF	TGTGCCATCAGTGAGGATCAGGGGGCAGGTGGCTACACCTTC
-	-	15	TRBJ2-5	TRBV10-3	CAISPFGSAWETQYF	TGTGCCATCAGCCCCTTTGGCTCGGCGTGGGAGACCCAGTACTTC
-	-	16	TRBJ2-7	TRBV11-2	CASSFSGAGPTYEQYF	TGTGCCAGCAGCTTTTCGGGGGCAGGTCCTACCTACGAGCAGTACTTC
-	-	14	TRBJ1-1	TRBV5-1	CASSLDATNTEAFF	TGCGCCAGCAGCTTGGACGCCACGAACACTGAAGCTTTCTTT
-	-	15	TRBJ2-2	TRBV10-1	CASRDDNSNTGELFF	TGCGCCAGCAGGGATGACAACTCGAACACCGGGGAGCTGTTTTTT
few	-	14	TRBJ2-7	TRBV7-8	CASSSRDGTYEQYF	TGTGCCAGCAGCTCCCGGGACGGGACCTACGAGCAGTACTTC
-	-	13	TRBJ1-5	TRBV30	CAWRGGFDQPQHF	TGTGCCTGGAGAGGGGGTTTCGATCAGCCCCAGCATTTT